One TCR beta chain is described in this entry. Antigen: not known. TCRdb's copy holds only in-frame clones and misses some; the assay was immunoSEQ multiplex PCR. There are about 30,000 clones in the sample, with around 19% held by the top ten. The entry originates in a study of T cells in women clearing cervical HPV infection. Study overall: Control women cleared a single incident HPV16 infection within 12 months. Case blood was drawn when the lesion was first found; control blood after infection became undetectable. Study outcomes and limitations: Combining TCR richness with V gene abundances gave 0.65 to 0.85 AUC.

This TCR derives from a woman aged 18-69 years with a cervical HPV16 infection that either progressed to CIN3+ or cleared (not recorded which). Sequencing was done on a sample of blood buffy coat.

The CDR3 DNA, read in part, is TGTGCCAGCAGCGAACAGGGGGCGTTGGGTGGC. Protein product: CASSEQGALGG. The CDR3 in its entirety is CASSEQGALGGYTF. The chain uses TRBV7-8 and TRBJ1-2; 9 positions agree with TRBD1. The read terminates 3 residues before the CDR3 end, so the remaining end is supplied by the germline J gene. CDR3 length: 14 amino acids. V trimming: 5 bases; J trimming: 7 bases; junction bases outside the gene matches: 8. Germline loops: CDR1 SGHVS, CDR2 FQNEAQ.